This TCR beta chain originates from a study of shared clonotypes between healthy human individuals. At the level of the study: A couple of female and a few male donors aged 18 to 49 were enrolled.

The germline V gene has CDR1 ENHRY and CDR2 SYGVKD. The junction had 20 bases not matched to a gene; V was cut back by 6 bases and J by 6 bases. CDR3 length: 18 amino acids. Source study methods: ImmunoSEQ supplied junction-only sequences lacking quality scores, so filtering was different. Clones were read by immunoSEQ multiplex PCR, and TCRdb kept only the in-frame ones, dropping some. The V and J calls and clone size were taken over from that table, and D and trimming were inferred from the DNA. The sample carries about 1 million clones, about 80% recorded once. Of note for this clone: The antigen is not known.

Study-wide results and limits: Clonotypes that were shared across a handful of donors made up around 5.5% of naive CD4 clonotypes. Sample collection involved blood only; tissue repertoires are likely different.

The TCR was taken from a young man in good health. Sample: memory CD4+ T cells sorted from blood. Subset here: CD45RA-negative fraction. The chain joins TRBV10-3 to TRBJ1-2; 9 bases match TRBD1. DNA of the CDR3: TGTGCCATCAGGGACGACCCTAGGTTGACAGGGGGAAAAAATGGCTACACCTTC. This encodes CAIRDDPRLTGGKNGYTF.